This TCR beta chain was observed in a study of T cells in Graves' hyperthyroidism and ophthalmopathy. Findings and limits, study-wide: In the blood, most expanded thyroid clonotypes above 0.001 appeared as well. Model output signaled ophthalmopathy a median 6.5 months ahead of onset.

This clonotype has ten or more counts. Antigen specificity is unknown. From RNA transcripts, TCR beta CDR3 regions were amplified. The study used the HTBI primer set for a first-round RT-PCR of the TCR CDR3. One entry per CDR3 protein, called by TCRdb with MiXCR from the multiplex PCR reads. The table records hundreds of thousands of distinct CDR3 sequences, roughly 16% of them present only once. Diagnosing involved the use of clinical symptoms, serum thyroxine and TRAb, thyroid ultrasound and orbital computed tomography. CDR3 length: 14 residues. Germline V gene sequence: CDR1 DFQATT, CDR2 SNEGSKA (reference sequence). With 5 bases clipped from V and 5 bases from J, the junction kept 10 bases outside the gene matches.

The source material was blood. The V gene is TRBV20-1, the J gene TRBJ2-7; the match to TRBD1 covers 9 bases. This clonotype originated in a woman in her thirties or forties with Graves' ophthalmopathy. In DNA, the CDR3 is TGCAGTGCTGGCTCGGGACAGGGAGCAGACGAGCAGTACTTC. Translated, it gives CSAGSGQGADEQYF.